The clone carrying this T cell receptor beta chain was seen only a few times. These data originate in a study of blood T cells in healthy people across ages. This CDR3 region has 14 residues. Germline V gene data show CDR1 as SGHTA and CDR2 as FQGNSA. The V end lost 1 base, the J end lost 5 bases, and 12 bases lay between the germline ends. Together with a sample-barcoded 5' primer, a J-beta primer mix was included in a second PCR lasting 7 to 11 cycles. Each CDR3 protein is one row after TCRdb ran MiXCR on the 5' RACE reads. The data show about 540,000 distinct CDR3 sequences, less than 25% seen once. This same sample was also part of a study on T cells of mothers and their children. That source reports: At a rate of around 1.4 ug per 15 ul, cDNA synthesis received all of the extracted RNA. Thymic selection molds TCR recombination output in a comparable way in related and unrelated pairs.

Sequencing was performed on blood. The receptor was isolated from a boy younger than 18 in good health. V usage is TRBV7-2 and J usage is TRBJ2-7; D might be TRBD2 (6 bases). CDR3 DNA: TGTGCCAGCAGCTTAGTGTGGGAGGCCAACGAGCAGTACTTC. Its protein product is CASSLVWEANEQYF. The entire variable domain, with the rest obtained from reference TRBV7-2 and TRBJ2-7, is as follows: GAGVSQSPSNKVTEKGKDVELRCDPISGHTALYWYRQSLGQGLEFLIYFQGNSAPDKSGLPSDRFSAERTGGSVSTLTIQRTQQEDSAVYLCASSLVWEANEQYFGPGTRLTVT.